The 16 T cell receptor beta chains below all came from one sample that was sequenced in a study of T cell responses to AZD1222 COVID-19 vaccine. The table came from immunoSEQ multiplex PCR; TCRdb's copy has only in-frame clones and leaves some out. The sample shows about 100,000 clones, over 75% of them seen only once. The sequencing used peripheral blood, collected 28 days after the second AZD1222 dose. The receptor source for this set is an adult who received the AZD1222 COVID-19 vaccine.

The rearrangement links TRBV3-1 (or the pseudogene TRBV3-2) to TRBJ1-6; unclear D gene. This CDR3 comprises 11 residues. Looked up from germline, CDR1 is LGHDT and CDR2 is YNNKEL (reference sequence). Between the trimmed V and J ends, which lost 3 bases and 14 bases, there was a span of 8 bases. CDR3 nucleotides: TGTGCCAGCAGCCAGGAGGGCACCCTCCACTTT. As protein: CASSQEGTLHF.

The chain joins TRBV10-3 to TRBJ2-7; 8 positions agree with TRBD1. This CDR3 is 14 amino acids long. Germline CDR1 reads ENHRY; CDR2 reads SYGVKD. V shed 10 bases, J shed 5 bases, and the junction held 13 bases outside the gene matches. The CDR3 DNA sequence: TGTGCCAGCGTTAAAACAGGGGGGATAAACGAGCAGTACTTC. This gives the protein CASVKTGGINEQYF.

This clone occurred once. The DNA for the CDR3 is TGTGCCTGGAACCTCCGGCGAGCAGGAAGCTCCTATAATTCACCCCTCCACTTT. Translating it yields CAWNLRRAGSSYNSPLHF. The chain has TRBV30 and TRBJ1-6; D unclear. The CDR3 is 18 residues long. CDR1 is GTSNPN and CDR2 is SVGIG in the germline V gene (reference sequence). The V end lost 4 bases, the J end lost 0 bases, and 19 bases lay between the germline ends.

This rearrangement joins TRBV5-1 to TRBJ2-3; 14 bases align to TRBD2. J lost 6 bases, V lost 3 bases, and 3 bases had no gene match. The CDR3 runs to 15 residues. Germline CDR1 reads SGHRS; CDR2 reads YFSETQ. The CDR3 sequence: CASSSRLAGGDTQYF. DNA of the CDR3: TGCGCCAGCAGCTCGCGACTAGCGGGGGGGGATACGCAGTATTTT.

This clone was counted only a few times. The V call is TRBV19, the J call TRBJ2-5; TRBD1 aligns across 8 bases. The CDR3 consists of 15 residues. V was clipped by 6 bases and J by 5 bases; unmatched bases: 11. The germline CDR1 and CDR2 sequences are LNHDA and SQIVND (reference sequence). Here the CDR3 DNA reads TGTGCCAGTAGCTCGCCCACAGGGGGTATGGAGACCCAGTACTTC. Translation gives CASSSPTGGMETQYF.

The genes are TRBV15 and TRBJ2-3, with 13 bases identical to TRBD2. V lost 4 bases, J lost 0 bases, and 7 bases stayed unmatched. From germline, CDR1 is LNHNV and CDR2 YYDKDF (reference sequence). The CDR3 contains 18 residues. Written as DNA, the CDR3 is TGTGCCACCAGCAAAGGACTAGCGGGGGCCGCTAGCACAGATACGCAGTATTTT. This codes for CATSKGLAGAASTDTQYF.

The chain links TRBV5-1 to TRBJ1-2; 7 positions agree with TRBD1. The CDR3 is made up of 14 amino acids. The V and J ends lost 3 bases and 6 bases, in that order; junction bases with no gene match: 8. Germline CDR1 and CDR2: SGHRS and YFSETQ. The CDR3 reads CASSSTTGADGYTF. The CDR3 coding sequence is TGCGCCAGCAGCTCTACCACAGGGGCGGATGGCTACACCTTC.

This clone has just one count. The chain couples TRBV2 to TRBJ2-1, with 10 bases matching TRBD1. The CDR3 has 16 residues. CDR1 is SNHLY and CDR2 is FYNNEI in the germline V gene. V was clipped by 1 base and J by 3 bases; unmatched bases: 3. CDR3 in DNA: TGTGCCAGCAGTGAAGTCAGGACAGGGGGCTACAATGAGCAGTTCTTC. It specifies CASSEVRTGGYNEQFF.

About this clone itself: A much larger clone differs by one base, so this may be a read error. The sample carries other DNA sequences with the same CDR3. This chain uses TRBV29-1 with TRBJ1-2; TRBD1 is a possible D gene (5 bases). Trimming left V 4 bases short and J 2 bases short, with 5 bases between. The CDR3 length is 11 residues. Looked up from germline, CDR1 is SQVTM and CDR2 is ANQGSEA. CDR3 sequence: CSVGQNYGYTF. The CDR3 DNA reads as TGCAGCGTTGGACAGAACTATGGCTACACCTTC.

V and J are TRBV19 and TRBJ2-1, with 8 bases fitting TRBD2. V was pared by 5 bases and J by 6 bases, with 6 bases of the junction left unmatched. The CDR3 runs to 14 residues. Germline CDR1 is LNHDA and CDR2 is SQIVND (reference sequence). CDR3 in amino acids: CASSRLGLANEQFF. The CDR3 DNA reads TGTGCCAGTAGTCGCCTAGGACTAGCCAATGAGCAGTTCTTC.

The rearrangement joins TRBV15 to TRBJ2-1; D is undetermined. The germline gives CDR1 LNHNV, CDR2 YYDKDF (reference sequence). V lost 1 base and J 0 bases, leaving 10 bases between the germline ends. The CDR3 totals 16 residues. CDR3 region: CATSRGPASSYNEQFF. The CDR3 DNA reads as TGTGCCACCAGCAGAGGACCCGCGAGCTCCTACAATGAGCAGTTCTTC.

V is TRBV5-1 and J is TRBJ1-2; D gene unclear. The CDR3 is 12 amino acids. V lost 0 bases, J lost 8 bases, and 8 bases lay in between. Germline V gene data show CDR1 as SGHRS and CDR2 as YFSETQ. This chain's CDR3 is CASSLGERGYTF. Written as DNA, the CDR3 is TGCGCCAGCAGCTTGGGGGAGCGGGGCTACACCTTC.

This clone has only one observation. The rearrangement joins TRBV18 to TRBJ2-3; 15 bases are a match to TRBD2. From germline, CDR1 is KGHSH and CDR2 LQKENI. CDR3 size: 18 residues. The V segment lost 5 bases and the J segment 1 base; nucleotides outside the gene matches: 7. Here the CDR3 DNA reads TGTGCCAGCTCATCGGGACTAGCGGGAGGCGGGGGCACAGATACGCAGTATTTT. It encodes CASSSGLAGGGGTDTQYF.

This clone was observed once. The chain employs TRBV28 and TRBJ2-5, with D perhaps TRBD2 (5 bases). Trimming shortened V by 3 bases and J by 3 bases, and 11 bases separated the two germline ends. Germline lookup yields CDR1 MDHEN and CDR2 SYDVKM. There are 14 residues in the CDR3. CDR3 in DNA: TGTGCCAGCAGTTTTTATTGGCGGGAAGAGACCCAGTACTTC. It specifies CASSFYWREETQYF.

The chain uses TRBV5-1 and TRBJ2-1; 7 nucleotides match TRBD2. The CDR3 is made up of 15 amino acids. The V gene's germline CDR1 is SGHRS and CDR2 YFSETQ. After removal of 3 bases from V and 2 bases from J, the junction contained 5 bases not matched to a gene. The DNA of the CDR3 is TGCGCCAGCAGCTCGGGACTAAATCCCTACAATGAGCAGTTCTTC. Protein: CASSSGLNPYNEQFF.

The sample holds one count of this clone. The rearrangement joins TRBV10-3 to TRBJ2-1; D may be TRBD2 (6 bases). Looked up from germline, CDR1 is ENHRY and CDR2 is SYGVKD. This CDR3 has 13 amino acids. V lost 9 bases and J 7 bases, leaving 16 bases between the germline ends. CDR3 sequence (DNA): TGTGCCATTCGGACGGAGGGCAGGAATGAGCAGTTCTTC. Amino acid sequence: CAIRTEGRNEQFF.